This passage covers 18 T cell receptor beta chains from one sample sequenced in a study of blood T cell repertoires in COVID-19. Sequencing used immunoSEQ multiplex PCR; TCRdb keeps in-frame clones, though not all of them. Of about 310,000 clones in the sample, roughly 85% were seen once. Material: PBMCs or T cells enriched from blood (not recorded which). These receptors originate from a woman aged 25 to 39 who had been exposed to COVID-19.

This chain links TRBV28 with TRBJ1-5, with D possibly TRBD1 on 6 matching bases. The CDR3 runs to 13 residues. The V and J ends lost 4 bases and 5 bases respectively, with 9 bases between them. Germline V gene lookup returns CDR1 MDHEN and CDR2 SYDVKM. In nucleotides, the CDR3 is TGTGCCAGCAGTTGGGGGCTTTATCAGCCCCAGCATTTT. This translates into CASSWGLYQPQHF.

This clone appeared a few times. J is TRBJ1-2 and V is TRBV7-2; 7 bases map to TRBD1. The CDR3 totals 15 residues. J was trimmed by 6 bases and V by 2 bases; bases with no gene match: 9. Germline V gene lookup returns CDR1 SGHTA and CDR2 FQGNSA. The CDR3 is CASSLSRTGGNGYTF. The CDR3 nucleotides are TGTGCCAGCAGCTTATCAAGGACAGGAGGTAATGGCTACACCTTC.

The chain joins TRBV3-1 (or the pseudogene TRBV3-2) to TRBJ2-5, with D maybe TRBD2 (5 bases). V lost 0 bases to trimming and J lost 5 bases, with 16 bases between them. The CDR3 loop spans 16 amino acids. Germline loops: CDR1 LGHDT, CDR2 YNNKEL (reference sequence). CDR3 DNA sequence: TGTGCCAGCAGCCAAGATCTTCGAGCTAGCAGGGAGACCCAGTACTTC. This encodes CASSQDLRASRETQYF.

The chain joins TRBV18 to TRBJ2-1; TRBD2 is a possible D gene (6 bases). V was shortened by 3 bases and J by 2 bases, with 8 bases between the two germline ends. The CDR3 totals 14 residues. The V gene's germline CDR1 is KGHSH and CDR2 LQKENI. The CDR3 region is CASSPGGTYNEQFF. The CDR3 DNA reads TGTGCCAGCTCACCGGGAGGAACCTACAATGAGCAGTTCTTC.

A single count supports this clone. CDR3 coding DNA: TGTGCCAGCAGCCATTTCGGAGTGACTGAAGCTTTCTTT. This codes for CASSHFGVTEAFF. The rearrangement joins TRBV14 to TRBJ1-1; D call uncertain. Germline CDR1 and CDR2: SGHDN and FVKESK. Trimming took off 3 bases at V and 5 bases at J, with 10 bases between the two ends. The length of the CDR3 is 13 residues.

The chain joins TRBV6-5 to TRBJ2-5; 8 bases line up with TRBD1. Trimming removed 10 bases from V and 7 bases from J; junction bases left unmatched: 17. This CDR3 region has 15 residues. The germline gives CDR1 MNHEY, CDR2 SVGAGI. The CDR3 sequence is CATRPDREPTGTQYF. The CDR3 region has the DNA TGTGCCACCCGACCGGACAGGGAACCAACGGGGACCCAGTACTTC.

The chain couples TRBV27 to TRBJ2-5, with TRBD2 matching 10 bases. Germline trimming cut 6 bases from V and 5 bases from J; bases unmatched to any gene: 6. This CDR3 region has 14 residues. CDR1 is MNHEY and CDR2 is SMNVEV in the germline V gene (reference sequence). The CDR3 is CASSPSGRGETQYF. The CDR3, as DNA: TGTGCCAGCAGCCCGAGCGGGAGGGGTGAGACCCAGTACTTC.

DNA for the CDR3: TGTGCCAGCAGCCTTCCGGGGGGCGGACGTGGAAACACCATATATTTT. It yields the protein CASSLPGGGRGNTIYF. V usage is TRBV7-2 and J usage is TRBJ1-3; D is possibly TRBD1 (6 bases). The CDR3 length is 16 residues. Germline assignment: CDR1 SGHTA and CDR2 FQGNSA. The V and J ends lost 5 bases and 3 bases respectively, with 17 bases between them.

In its sample, this clone was seen once. V gene TRBV9 combines with J gene TRBJ1-6, with D unresolved. Deletions cut 0 bases from V and 13 bases from J, with 14 bases between. Germline V gene data show CDR1 as SGDLS and CDR2 as YYNGEE. The CDR3 covers 14 residues. CDR3 in DNA: TGTGCCAGCAGCGTAGTGCAGGCAGATGGGCCCCTCCACTTT. Amino acids: CASSVVQADGPLHF.

The J gene is TRBJ1-3, the V gene TRBV30; no clear D gene. This CDR3 comprises 12 residues. V shed 4 bases and J shed 3 bases, with 7 bases lying between them. The germline V gene encodes CDR1 GTSNPN and CDR2 SVGIG (reference sequence). Here the CDR3 DNA reads TGTGCCTGGAATCTCCGTGGAAACACCATATATTTT. This gives the protein CAWNLRGNTIYF.

The V call is TRBV6-5, the J call TRBJ2-2, with 8 bases fitting TRBD1. The V gene's germline CDR1 is MNHEY and CDR2 SVGAGI. The CDR3 spans 16 residues. The J segment lost 6 bases and the V segment lost 2 bases, leaving 8 bases of the junction unmatched. Here the CDR3 DNA reads TGTGCCAGCAGTTACCGATGGACAGGGAATGCCGGGGAGCTGTTTTTT. This codes for CASSYRWTGNAGELFF.

V and J are TRBV30 and TRBJ2-3; D call uncertain. There are 15 residues in the CDR3. Trimming removed 0 bases at V and 3 bases at J, with 13 bases between. The germline gives CDR1 GTSNPN, CDR2 SVGIG (reference sequence). As DNA, the CDR3 is TGTGCCTGGAGTGTCGGTAAGGCGGCTACAGATACGCAGTATTTT. Translating gives CAWSVGKAATDTQYF.

The rearrangement joins TRBV19 to TRBJ2-5; 10 nucleotides align to TRBD1. The V gene's germline CDR1 is LNHDA and CDR2 SQIVND (reference sequence). This CDR3 contains 14 residues. The V segment lost 7 bases and the J segment 5 bases; nucleotides outside the gene matches: 7. Written as DNA, the CDR3 is TGTGCCAGTACCCGGGGACAGGGGTGGGAGACCCAGTACTTC. It is translated as CASTRGQGWETQYF. The full variable domain, rest sourced from reference TRBV19 and TRBJ2-5, is DGGITQSPKYLFRKEGQNVTLSCEQNLNHDAMYWYRQDPGQGLRLIYYSQIVNDFQKGDIAEGYSVSREKKESFPLTVTSAQKNPTAFYLCASTRGQGWETQYFGPGTRLLVL.

The rearrangement uses TRBV3-1 (or the pseudogene TRBV3-2) and TRBJ1-1; the D gene is possibly TRBD1 (6 bases). CDR1 LGHDT and CDR2 YNNKEL come from the germline V gene (reference sequence). The CDR3 consists of 16 residues. V was pared by 0 bases and J by 4 bases, with 15 bases between. The CDR3 DNA is TGTGCCAGCAGCCAAGATCCCGTAGGACAGCTCACTGAAGCTTTCTTT. Translating it yields CASSQDPVGQLTEAFF.

In this sample, this clone turned up a few times. V gene TRBV18 combines with J gene TRBJ1-2, with unresolved D. The CDR3 is 13 amino acids. Deletions cut 3 bases from V and 9 bases from J, with 14 bases between. In germline, CDR1 is KGHSH, CDR2 LQKENI. This CDR3 is CASSPRVLERYTF. The CDR3 DNA reads TGTGCCAGCTCACCTCGGGTATTAGAGCGCTACACCTTC. Variable domain in full (rest from reference TRBV18 and TRBJ1-2): NAGVMQNPRHLVRRRGQEARLRCSPMKGHSHVYWYRQLPEEGLKFMVYLQKENIIDESGMPKERFSAEFPKEGPSILRIQQVVRGDSAAYFCASSPRVLERYTFGSGTRLTVV.

A single count supports this clone. The chain employs TRBV29-1 and TRBJ2-3; 8 bases line up with TRBD2. This CDR3 contains 15 residues. J lost 3 bases, V lost 6 bases, and 11 bases had no gene match. Germline CDR1 SQVTM, CDR2 ANQGSEA. In nucleotides, the CDR3 is TGCAGCGTCTCCCGACCGGGACTAGAAACAGATACGCAGTATTTT. Its protein is CSVSRPGLETDTQYF.

The chain combines TRBV30 with TRBJ1-1; 9 bases agree with TRBD1. The CDR3 is 14 residues long. Germline trimming cut 0 bases from V and 5 bases from J; bases unmatched to any gene: 4. Germline V lookup: CDR1 GTSNPN, CDR2 SVGIG (reference sequence). The CDR3 coding sequence is TGTGCCTGGAGTGTCAACAGGGGGCGAACTGAAGCTTTCTTT. This sequence encodes CAWSVNRGRTEAFF.

This clone was recorded a few times. The gene calls are TRBV5-1 and TRBJ2-3; no definite D call. The germline V gene encodes CDR1 SGHRS and CDR2 YFSETQ. This CDR3 has 15 amino acids. Between the trimmed V and J ends, which lost 4 bases and 2 bases, there was a span of 14 bases. CDR3 sequence: CASSPNSRYTDTQYF. Written as DNA, the CDR3 is TGCGCCAGCAGCCCGAATAGCAGATACACAGATACGCAGTATTTT.